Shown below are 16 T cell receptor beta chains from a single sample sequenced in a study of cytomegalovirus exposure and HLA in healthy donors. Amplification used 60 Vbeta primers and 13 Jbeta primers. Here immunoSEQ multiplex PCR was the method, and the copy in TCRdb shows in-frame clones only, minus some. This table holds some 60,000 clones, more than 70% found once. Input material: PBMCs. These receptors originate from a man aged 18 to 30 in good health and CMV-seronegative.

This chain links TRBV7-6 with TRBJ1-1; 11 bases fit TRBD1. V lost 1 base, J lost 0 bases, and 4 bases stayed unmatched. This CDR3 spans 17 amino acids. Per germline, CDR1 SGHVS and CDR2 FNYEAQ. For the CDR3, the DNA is TGTGCCAGCAGCTTAGTCTGGGACAGGGGGATGAACACTGAAGCTTTCTTT. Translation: CASSLVWDRGMNTEAFF. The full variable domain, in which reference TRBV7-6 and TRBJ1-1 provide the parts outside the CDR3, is GAGVSQSPRYKVTKRGQDVALRCDPISGHVSLYWYRQALGQGPEFLTYFNYEAQQDKSGLPNDRFSAERPEGSISTLTIQRTEQRDSAMYRCASSLVWDRGMNTEAFFGQGTRLTVV.

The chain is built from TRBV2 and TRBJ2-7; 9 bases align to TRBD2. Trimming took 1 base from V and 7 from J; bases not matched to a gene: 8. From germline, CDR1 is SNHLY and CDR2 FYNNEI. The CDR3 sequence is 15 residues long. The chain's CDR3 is CASSEGPSGAGEQYF. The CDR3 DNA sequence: TGTGCCAGCAGTGAAGGCCCTAGCGGGGCCGGGGAGCAGTACTTC. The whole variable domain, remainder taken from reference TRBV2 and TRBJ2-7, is EPEVTQTPSHQVTQMGQEVILRCVPISNHLYFYWYRQILGQKVEFLVSFYNNEISEKSEIFDDQFSVERPDGSNFTLKIRSTKLEDSAMYFCASSEGPSGAGEQYFGPGTRLTVT.

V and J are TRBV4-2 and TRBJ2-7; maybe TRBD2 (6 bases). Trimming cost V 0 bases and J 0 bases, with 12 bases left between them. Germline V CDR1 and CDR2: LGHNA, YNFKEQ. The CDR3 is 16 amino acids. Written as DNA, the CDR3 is TGTGCCAGCAGCCAAGATCATGGGACTCCCTCCTACGAGCAGTACTTC. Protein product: CASSQDHGTPSYEQYF.

CDR3 in DNA: TGTGCCAGCAGCTTGGGGGGGGGCCAACCCTATGGCTACACCTTC. Its protein product is CASSLGGGQPYGYTF. The chain recombines TRBV5-4 with TRBJ1-2, with D maybe TRBD1 (6 bases). The germline V and J ends were trimmed by 0 bases and 4 bases, with 13 bases remaining between them. The germline V gene has CDR1 SGHNT and CDR2 YYREEE (reference sequence). The CDR3 contains 15 residues.

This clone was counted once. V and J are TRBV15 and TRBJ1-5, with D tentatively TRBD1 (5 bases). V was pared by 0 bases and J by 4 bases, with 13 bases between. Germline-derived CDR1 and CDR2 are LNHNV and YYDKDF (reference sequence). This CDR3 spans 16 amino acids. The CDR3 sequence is CATSRDREEGNQPQHF. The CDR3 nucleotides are TGTGCCACCAGCAGAGATAGGGAGGAGGGGAATCAGCCCCAGCATTTT.

CDR3 bases: TGCAGCGTTGTTAGGGGGAGGGAATCTGGGGCCAACGTCCTGACTTTC. Protein product: CSVVRGRESGANVLTF. The chain couples TRBV29-1 to TRBJ2-6, with D maybe TRBD2 (7 bases). The CDR3 has 16 amino acids. Germline assignment: CDR1 SQVTM and CDR2 ANQGSEA. V was trimmed by 4 bases and J by 1 base, leaving 14 bases between them.

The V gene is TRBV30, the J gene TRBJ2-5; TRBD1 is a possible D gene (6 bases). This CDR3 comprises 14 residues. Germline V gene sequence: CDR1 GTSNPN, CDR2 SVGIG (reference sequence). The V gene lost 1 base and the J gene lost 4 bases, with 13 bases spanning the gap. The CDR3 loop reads CAWSAGQGTETQYF. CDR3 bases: TGTGCCTGGAGTGCTGGCCAGGGGACAGAGACCCAGTACTTC.

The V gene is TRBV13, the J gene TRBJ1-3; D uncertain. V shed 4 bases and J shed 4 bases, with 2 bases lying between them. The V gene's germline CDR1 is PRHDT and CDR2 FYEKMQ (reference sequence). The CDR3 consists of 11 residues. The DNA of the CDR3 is TGTGCCAGCAGCTCAGGAAACACCATATATTTT. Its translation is CASSSGNTIYF. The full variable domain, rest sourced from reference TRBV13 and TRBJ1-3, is AAGVIQSPRHLIKEKRETATLKCYPIPRHDTVYWYQQGPGQDPQFLISFYEKMQSDKGSIPDRFSAQQFSDYHSELNMSSLELGDSALYFCASSSGNTIYFGEGSWLTVV.

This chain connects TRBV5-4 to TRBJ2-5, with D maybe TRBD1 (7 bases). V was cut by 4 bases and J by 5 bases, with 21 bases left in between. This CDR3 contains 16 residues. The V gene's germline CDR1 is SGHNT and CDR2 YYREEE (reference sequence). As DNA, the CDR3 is TGTGCCAGCAGCCGGTCGGAGGGGGCGTCTGGGGAGACCCAGTACTTC. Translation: CASSRSEGASGETQYF.

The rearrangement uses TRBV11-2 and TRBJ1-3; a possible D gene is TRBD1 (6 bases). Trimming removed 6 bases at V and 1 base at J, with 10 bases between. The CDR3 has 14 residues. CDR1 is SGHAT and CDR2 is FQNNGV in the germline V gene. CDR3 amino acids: CASRETGSGNTIYF. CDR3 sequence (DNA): TGTGCCAGCAGGGAGACAGGATCTGGAAACACCATATATTTT.

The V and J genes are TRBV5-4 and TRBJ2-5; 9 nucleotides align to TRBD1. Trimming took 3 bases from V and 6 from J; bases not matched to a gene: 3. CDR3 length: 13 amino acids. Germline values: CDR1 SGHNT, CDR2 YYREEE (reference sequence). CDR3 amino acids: CASSYGQGQTQYF. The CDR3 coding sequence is TGTGCCAGCAGCTACGGACAGGGGCAGACCCAGTACTTC.

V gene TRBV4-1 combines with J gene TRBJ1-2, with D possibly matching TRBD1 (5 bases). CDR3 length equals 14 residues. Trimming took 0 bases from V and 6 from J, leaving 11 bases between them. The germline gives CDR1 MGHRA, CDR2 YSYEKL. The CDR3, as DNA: TGCGCCAGCAGCCAAGAAAGGCGACAGAATGGCTACACCTTC. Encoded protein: CASSQERRQNGYTF.

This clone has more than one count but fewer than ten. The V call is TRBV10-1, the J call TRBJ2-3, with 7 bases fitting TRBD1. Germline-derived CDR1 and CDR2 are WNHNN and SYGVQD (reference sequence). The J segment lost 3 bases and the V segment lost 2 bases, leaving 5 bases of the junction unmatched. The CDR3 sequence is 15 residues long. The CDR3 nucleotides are TGCGCCAGCAGTGAGGAGGGGGCGCCGACAGATACGCAGTATTTT. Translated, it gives CASSEEGAPTDTQYF.

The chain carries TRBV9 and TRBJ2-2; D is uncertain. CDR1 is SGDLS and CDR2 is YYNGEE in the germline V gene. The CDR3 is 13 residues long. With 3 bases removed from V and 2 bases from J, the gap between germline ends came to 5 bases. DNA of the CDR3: TGTGCCAGCAGCGCCCATAACACCGGGGAGCTGTTTTTT. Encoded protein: CASSAHNTGELFF. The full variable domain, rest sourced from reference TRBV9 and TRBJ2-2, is DSGVTQTPKHLITATGQRVTLRCSPRSGDLSVYWYQQSLDQGLQFLIQYYNGEERAKGNILERFSAQQFPDLHSELNLSSLELGDSALYFCASSAHNTGELFFGEGSRLTVL.

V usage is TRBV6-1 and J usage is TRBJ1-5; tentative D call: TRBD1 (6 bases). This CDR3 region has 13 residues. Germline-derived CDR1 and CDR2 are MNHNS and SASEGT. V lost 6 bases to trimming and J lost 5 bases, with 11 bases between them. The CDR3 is CASREKGDQPQHF. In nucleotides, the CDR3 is TGTGCCAGCAGAGAAAAGGGGGATCAGCCCCAGCATTTT.

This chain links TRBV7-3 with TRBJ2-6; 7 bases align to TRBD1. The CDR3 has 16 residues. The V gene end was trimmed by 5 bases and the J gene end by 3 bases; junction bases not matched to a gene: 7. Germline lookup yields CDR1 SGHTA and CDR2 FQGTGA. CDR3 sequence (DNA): TGTGCCAGCAGCCCCGACAGGGCTTATGGGGCCAACGTCCTGACTTTC. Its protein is CASSPDRAYGANVLTF.